This T cell receptor (beta chain) was documented in a study of beta chain features in type 1 diabetes. Study-wide results and limits: There was no resolution here of whether HLA type influences TCRB rearrangement. Shorter templates might be favored by PCR, and equally so in patients and in controls. TCRB CDR3 length was moderately but significantly reduced in all four CD4+ subsets of Type 1 diabetes patients.

CD45RO/CCR7/CD25/CD127/CD95/CD27 staining was used to isolate CD4+ naive, central memory, regulatory and stem cell-like memory cells by sorting. What was sequenced were expressed TCRB transcripts, since all of the isolated RNA had been reverse transcribed. Data came from immunoSEQ multiplex PCR; TCRdb stores just in-frame clones and leaves some out. The sample yields 17,000 or so clones, roughly three quarters seen once. In germline, CDR1 is SQVTM, CDR2 ANQGSEA. The length of the CDR3 is 14 residues. Worth noting for this clone: Antigen unknown.

Specimen: stem cell memory CD4+ T cells from blood. The clonotype originates from a man aged 25 to 45 with type 1 diabetes. V and J are TRBV29-1 and TRBJ2-5; 11 bases fit TRBD1. TRBJ2-7 explains the end of the DNA better; the J call may be wrong. The CDR3 nucleotides read TGCAGCTTCAGTACCGGGACAGGGGGTCACGAGCAGTACTTC. The encoded protein is CSFSTGTGGHEQYF.